The clone carrying this T cell receptor beta chain was observed a few times. Its antigen is unknown. It was focal radiation plus CTLA-4 blockade with ipilimumab that patients with chemo-refractory metastatic non-small-cell lung cancer received. The entry originates in a study of radiotherapy plus CTLA-4 blockade in lung cancer. Points from the study as a whole: In blood, TCR clones derived from the tumor expanded after radiotherapy plus ipilimumab.

Produced via immunoSEQ multiplex PCR; TCRdb's table is partial and in-frame only. The sample carries roughly 63,000 clones, less than 75% recorded once. The CDR3 covers 14 residues. Germline-derived CDR1 and CDR2 are MRHNA and SNTAGT. Deletions cut 5 bases from V and 0 bases from J, with 11 bases between. The receptor was isolated from a human donor with non-small cell lung cancer whose response to radiotherapy plus ipilimumab could not be evaluated. Sample: peripheral blood, taken from a patient treated with radiotherapy plus ipilimumab. The chain uses TRBV6-4 and TRBJ2-7; tentatively, D is TRBD1 (5 bases). The CDR3 loop is CASSSLTDSYEQYF. DNA of the CDR3: TGTGCCAGCAGTTCCCTGACAGACTCCTACGAGCAGTACTTC.